These T cell receptor beta chains were read from a single sample in a study of CD8 T cells in ankylosing spondylitis. In TCRdb, the 5' RACE reads were re-called with MiXCR into one record per CDR3 protein. Seen here are 300,000 to 400,000 distinct CDR3 sequences, 20% observed once, and the top ten hold about an eighth. The specimen was blood, either unsorted or a sorted T cell fraction (not recorded which). Receptors were obtained from a male donor with ankylosing spondylitis or in good health (not recorded which). Each CDR3 is given with its conserved first and last residue. The D gene is left open where the match is weak. Size is omitted from some rows. Given values are once, few, many or a class for expanded clones.

abundance	v_gene	j_gene	d_gene	CDR3nt	CDR3aa
few	TRBV5-1	TRBJ2-7	TRBD1	TGCGCCAGCAGCTTGGGGGACAGGGGTTCCTACGAGCAGTACTTC	CASSLGDRGSYEQYF
-	TRBV5-5	TRBJ2-3	-	TGTGCCAGCAGCCCAAGACACAGTAGCACAGATACGCAGTATTTT	CASSPRHSSTDTQYF
-	TRBV7-3	TRBJ2-3	-	TGTGCCAGCAGCTTAATCGGTGAAGGGGTCAGCACAGATACGCAGTATTTT	CASSLIGEGVSTDTQYF
-	TRBV7-9	TRBJ2-7	-	TGTGCCAGCAGCTTATATCCGGACGGACGTTGGGAGCAGTACTTC	CASSLYPDGRWEQYF
many	TRBV20-1	TRBJ2-1	-	TGCAGTGCTAGGGGTTGGGAGGCCCCCTACAATGAGCAGTTCTTC	CSARGWEAPYNEQFF
-	TRBV4-1	TRBJ1-5	-	TGCGCCAGCAGCCAAGATGGGGATAGCAATCAGCCCCAGCATTTT	CASSQDGDSNQPQHF
few	TRBV12-3/TRBV12-4	TRBJ2-1	-	TGTGCCAGCAGCTCCTCTTTTAGCGGTGAGCAGTTCTTC	CASSSSFSGEQFF
few	TRBV7-2	TRBJ2-5	TRBD2	TGTGCCAGCAGCTTAGGGCTTGCTAGCGGCTTACAAGAGACCCAGTACTTC	CASSLGLASGLQETQYF
few	TRBV12-3/TRBV12-4	TRBJ2-7	-	TGTGCCAGCAGTTTGGGCAGGGAGACCGAGCAGTACTTC	CASSLGRETEQYF
-	TRBV6-5	TRBJ1-1	-	TGTGCCAGCAGTTACTCTGAGGACACTGAAGCTTTCTTT	CASSYSEDTEAFF
few	TRBV7-9	TRBJ2-5	-	TGTGCCAGCAGCTTAGTTGTAGAAGAGACCCAGTACTTC	CASSLVVEETQYF
once	TRBV11-2	TRBJ2-1	-	TGTGCCAGCAGCTCCTTTTACTACAATGAGCAGTTCTTC	CASSSFYYNEQFF
-	TRBV27	TRBJ2-7	TRBD1	TGTGCCAGCAGTCGGGTGCAGGGGGCTTACGAGCAGTACTTC	CASSRVQGAYEQYF
few	TRBV3-1	TRBJ1-1	TRBD1	TGTGCCAGCAGCCAACCGGACAGGGCTGACACTGAAGCTTTCTTT	CASSQPDRADTEAFF
-	TRBV10-3	TRBJ1-6	-	TGTGCCATTCGGCAGGGATCCTATAATTCACCCCTCCACTTT	CAIRQGSYNSPLHF
once	TRBV2	TRBJ2-3	-	TGTGCCAGCAGTGAGGAGGGGCTGGGCACAGATACGCAGTATTTT	CASSEEGLGTDTQYF
few	TRBV2	TRBJ2-1	TRBD2	TGTGCCAGCAAAATAGCGGGGGGCCGGTACAATGAGCAGTTCTTC	CASKIAGGRYNEQFF
few	TRBV15	TRBJ2-7	-	TGTGCCACCAGCAGAGATCTCCGGGCAACGCGCCCCTACGAGCAGTACTTC	CATSRDLRATRPYEQYF
few	TRBV21-1	TRBJ2-1	-	TGTGCCAGCAGCAATTCAGGATCCTACAATGAGCAGTTCTTC	CASSNSGSYNEQFF
-	TRBV7-9	TRBJ2-7	TRBD2	TGTGCCAGCAGCTTTCCAGCGGGGGGGGCAGGGGACGAGCAGTACTTC	CASSFPAGGAGDEQYF
-	TRBV2	TRBJ2-4	TRBD2	TGTGCCAGCAGTTCCGGACTAGCGGGGGTTGACATTCAGTACTTC	CASSSGLAGVDIQYF
few	TRBV6-5	TRBJ2-7	-	TGTGCCAGCAGTTACTCGAAGATAGCGGACCTAAGCTCCTACGAGCAGTACTTC	CASSYSKIADLSSYEQYF
few	TRBV30	TRBJ1-1	-	TGTGCCTGGAGTGTAGGGTTCGAGTTCACTGAAGCTTTCTTT	CAWSVGFEFTEAFF
few	TRBV12-3/TRBV12-4	TRBJ2-7	-	TGTGCCAGCAGTTTAACCAGGACCGAGCAGTACTTC	CASSLTRTEQYF
-	TRBV30	TRBJ2-7	-	TGTGCCTGGAGTGTACTATCCGGAGCGCCCTACGAGCAGTACTTC	CAWSVLSGAPYEQYF